These T cell receptor beta chains were read from a single sample in a study of shared clonotypes between healthy human individuals. Repertoires were generated with immunoSEQ multiplex PCR, while TCRdb's copy carries only in-frame clones and drops some. The sample carries some 200,000 clones, over 60% recorded once. Sample: memory CD4+ T cells sorted from blood. The source of these receptors is a young man in good health. The CDR3 runs from the conserved cysteine through the conserved F or W. D genes are given only for firm matches. Rows give clone size only sometimes, using once, few, many, or a class for an expanded clone.

>15|TRBV5-8|TRBD1|TRBJ1-5|-
TGTGCCAGCAGCGCTGGGACAGATAGCAATCAGCCCCAGCATTTT
CASSAGTDSNQPQHF
>17|TRBV2|TRBD2|TRBJ2-7|once
TGTGCCAGCAGTGGGGGACTAGCGGGAGGGTTGGACTCCGAGCAGTACTTC
CASSGGLAGGLDSEQYF
>14|TRBV6-5|-|TRBJ1-2|few
TGTGCCAGCAGAAAACCGGGGGGCAACTATGGCTACACCTTC
CASRKPGGNYGYTF
>18|TRBV5-1|-|TRBJ2-3|once
TGCGCCAGCAGCTTACGGGCCGGGACTCCCACCCGCACAGATACGCAGTATTTT
CASSLRAGTPTRTDTQYF
>13|TRBV2|TRBD1|TRBJ2-5|-
TGTGCCAGCAGTAGAGACAGGGTTGAGACCCAGTACTTC
CASSRDRVETQYF
>14|TRBV9|-|TRBJ2-7|few
TGTGCCAGCAGTCAGGGCGGGGCCCCTTACGAGCAGTACTTC
CASSQGGAPYEQYF
>16|TRBV9|TRBD1|TRBJ2-2|-
TGTGCCAGCAGCGCCCGACAGGGGCTGAACACCGGGGAGCTGTTTTTT
CASSARQGLNTGELFF
>16|TRBV7-6|-|TRBJ2-1|-
TGTGCCAGCAGCTCAGCTATGACTTCCCCCTACAATGAGCAGTTCTTC
CASSSAMTSPYNEQFF
>16|TRBV11-2|TRBD2|TRBJ2-7|once
TGTGCCAGCAGCTTAGGGAGCGGACTAGCGGGTACGGGGCAGTACTTC
CASSLGSGLAGTGQYF
>12|TRBV29-1|-|TRBJ2-7|-
TGCAGCGGAAGAACAGGGCCCTACGAGCAGTACTTC
CSGRTGPYEQYF
>13|TRBV29-1|-|TRBJ2-2|-
TGCAGCGTTGAAGTAACCGGGGCCGGGGAGCTGTTTTTT
CSVEVTGAGELFF
>18|TRBV7-8|-|TRBJ2-3|-
TGTGCCAGCAGCCGACGGGGCGGGGTACAGCTATTCGCAGATACGCAGTATTTT
CASSRRGGVQLFADTQYF
>15|TRBV5-1|-|TRBJ2-1|-
TGCGCCAGCAGCTTAGGGCTAGCTTTTGGGAATGAGCAGTTCTTC
CASSLGLAFGNEQFF
>16|TRBV10-3|TRBD2|TRBJ2-7|-
TGTGCCACCAAGGACTCCGGGACTAGCGGGAGCTACGAGCAGTACTTC
CATKDSGTSGSYEQYF
>14|TRBV27|-|TRBJ2-7|-
TGTGCCAGCAGTTTAACGGGTTCGACCTACGAGCAGTACTTC
CASSLTGSTYEQYF
>16|TRBV7-9|TRBD1|TRBJ2-7|many
TGTGCCAGCAGCCCCAGGACAGGGGGCCTAGTGGGGGAGCAGTACTTC
CASSPRTGGLVGEQYF
>15|TRBV2|TRBD2|TRBJ2-2|-
TGTGCCAGCAGTGGAGTAGCGGGAGCCACCGGGGAGCTGTTTTTT
CASSGVAGATGELFF
>16|TRBV27|TRBD2|TRBJ2-5|-
TGTGCCAGCAGAAAGGGACTAGCGGTGGGTCGGGAGACCCAGTACTTC
CASRKGLAVGRETQYF
>13|TRBV2|-|TRBJ2-5|few
TGTGCCAGCAAGGGAGGACAACAAGAGACCCAGTACTTC
CASKGGQQETQYF
>15|TRBV7-6|TRBD1|TRBJ1-5|-
TGTGCCAGCAGCCCCGGGACAGCTAACAATCAGCCCCAGCATTTT
CASSPGTANNQPQHF
>15|TRBV21-1|-|TRBJ2-3|-
TGTGCCAGCGCAACCGGGGTAACTAGCACAGATACGCAGTATTTT
CASATGVTSTDTQYF
>13|TRBV5-1|-|TRBJ1-3|-
TGCGCCAGCAGCTTGGAAGTTGGAAACACCATATATTTT
CASSLEVGNTIYF